The count of the clone carrying this T cell receptor beta chain is one. Its cognate antigen is unknown. This entry belongs to a study of PD-1 blockade in classical Hodgkin lymphoma. Generated by immunoSEQ multiplex PCR, the TCRdb table keeps only in-frame clones and is missing some. There are tens of thousands of clones in the sample; around 80% occur only once, and about a sixth lies in the top ten. Germline CDR1 is SGHNT and CDR2 is YYREEE (reference sequence). V lost 3 bases to trimming and J lost 1 base; unmatched junction nucleotides: 3. The CDR3 is made up of 14 amino acids. Study-wide findings and caveats: By cycle point C4D1, TCR diversity had risen significantly in CD4+ cells (but not CD8+ cells). Healthy donors reportedly exceeded newly diagnosed patients in baseline TCR diversity. Differences between repertoires have undefined causes, possibly disease activity or prior therapy.

Patients all relapsed after autologous stem cell transplantation, and there was variation in brentuximab vedotin exposure. Each best response was a complete response, a partial response or progressive disease. This receptor was obtained from a human donor with classical Hodgkin lymphoma. The sample in question was peripheral blood mononuclear cells (PBMCs), obtained before the second cycle of nivolumab. V gene TRBV5-4 combines with J gene TRBJ1-1; the match to TRBD1 covers 7 bases. CDR3 coding DNA: TGTGCCAGCAGCTCGACAGGGCCGAACACTGAAGCTTTCTTT. It is translated as CASSSTGPNTEAFF.